The clone carrying this TCR beta chain was recorded many times. Its antigen is unidentified. As an off-target read in a library built for alpha chains, this beta chain has a frequency of little significance. The sample comes from a study of spatial heterogeneity in lung cancer. MiXCR, run by TCRdb on the 5' RACE reads, gives a single entry per CDR3 protein. The repertoire consists of about 17,000 distinct CDR3 sequences, with approximately 6.2% occurring once and the leading ten covering approximately 6.2%. Study results and limitations: Among tumor T cells, estimated coverage was about 7% for alpha chains and about 13% for beta chains. Tumor mutation count correlated with how many alpha and beta TCRs expanded intratumorally.

The time point is: sample taken at primary tumor resection. Extraction of whole RNA from tumor, nontumor lung or frozen PBMC preceded unsorted sequencing. J was trimmed by 9 bases and V by 4 bases; bases with no gene match: 7. CDR1 is SGHNT, CDR2 YYREEE, per germline (reference sequence). CDR3 length: 15 residues. V and J are TRBV5-4 and TRBJ2-1; TRBD2 aligns across 13 bases. The sequencing used lung tumor tissue, collected at surgery. The TCR was taken from a male donor with early-stage non-small cell lung cancer. In DNA, the CDR3 is TGTGCCAGCAGCGCCCGGACTAGCGGGGGTAGTGAGCAGTTCTTC. Protein sequence: CASSARTSGGSEQFF.